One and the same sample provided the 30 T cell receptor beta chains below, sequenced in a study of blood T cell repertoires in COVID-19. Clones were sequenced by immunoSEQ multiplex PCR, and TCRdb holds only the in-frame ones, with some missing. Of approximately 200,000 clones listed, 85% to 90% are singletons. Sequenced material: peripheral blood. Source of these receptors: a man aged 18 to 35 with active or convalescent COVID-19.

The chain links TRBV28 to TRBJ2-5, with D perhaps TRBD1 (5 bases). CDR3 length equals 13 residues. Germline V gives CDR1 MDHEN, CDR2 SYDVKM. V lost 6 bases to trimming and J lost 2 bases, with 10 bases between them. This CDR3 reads CASRRPGQETQYF. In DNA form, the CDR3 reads TGTGCCAGCAGACGCCCAGGGCAAGAGACCCAGTACTTC.

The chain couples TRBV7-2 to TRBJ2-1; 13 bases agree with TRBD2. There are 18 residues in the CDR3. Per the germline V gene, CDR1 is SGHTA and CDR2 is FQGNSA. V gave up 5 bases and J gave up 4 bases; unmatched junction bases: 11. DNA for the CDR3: TGTGCCAGCAGCCCCAGGACTAGCGGGAGTTATCCGTACAATGAGCAGTTCTTC. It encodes CASSPRTSGSYPYNEQFF. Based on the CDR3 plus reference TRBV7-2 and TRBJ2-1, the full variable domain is GAGVSQSPSNKVTEKGKDVELRCDPISGHTALYWYRQSLGQGLEFLIYFQGNSAPDKSGLPSDRFSAERTGGSVSTLTIQRTQQEDSAVYLCASSPRTSGSYPYNEQFFGPGTRLTVL.

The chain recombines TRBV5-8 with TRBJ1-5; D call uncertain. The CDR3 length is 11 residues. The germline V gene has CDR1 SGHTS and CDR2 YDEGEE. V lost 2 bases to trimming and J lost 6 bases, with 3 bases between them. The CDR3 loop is CASSFGQPQHF. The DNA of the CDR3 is TGTGCCAGCAGCTTCGGTCAGCCCCAGCATTTT.

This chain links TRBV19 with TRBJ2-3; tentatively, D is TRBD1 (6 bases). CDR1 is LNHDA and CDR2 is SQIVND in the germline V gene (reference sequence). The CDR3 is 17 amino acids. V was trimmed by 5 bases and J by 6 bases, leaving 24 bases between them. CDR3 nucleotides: TGTGCCAGTAGTGCCCGAGGACAGCTAGTTTTCGGGGATACGCAGTATTTT. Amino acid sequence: CASSARGQLVFGDTQYF.

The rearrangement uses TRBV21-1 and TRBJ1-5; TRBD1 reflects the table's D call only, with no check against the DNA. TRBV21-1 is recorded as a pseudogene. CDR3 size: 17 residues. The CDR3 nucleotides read TGTGCCAGCAGCAAAGGCTTGGGGGCTCCTAGCAATCAGCCCCAGCATTTT. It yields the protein CASSKGLGAPSNQPQHF.

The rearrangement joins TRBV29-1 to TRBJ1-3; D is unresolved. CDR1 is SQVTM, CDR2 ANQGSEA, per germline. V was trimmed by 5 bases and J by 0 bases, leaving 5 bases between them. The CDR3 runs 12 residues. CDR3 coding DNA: TGCAGCGTTCGGGGCTCTGGAAACACCATATATTTT. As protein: CSVRGSGNTIYF.

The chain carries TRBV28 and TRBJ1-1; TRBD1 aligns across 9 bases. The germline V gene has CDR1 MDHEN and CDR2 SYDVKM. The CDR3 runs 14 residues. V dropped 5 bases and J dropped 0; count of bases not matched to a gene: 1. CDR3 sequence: CASSRTGVNTEAFF. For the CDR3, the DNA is TGTGCCAGCAGTAGGACAGGGGTGAACACTGAAGCTTTCTTT. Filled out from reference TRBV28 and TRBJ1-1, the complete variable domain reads DVKVTQSSRYLVKRTGEKVFLECVQDMDHENMFWYRQDPGLGLRLIYFSYDVKMKEKGDIPEGYSVSREKKERFSLILESASTNQTSMYLCASSRTGVNTEAFFGQGTRLTVV.

DNA of the CDR3: TGTGCCAGCAGCTCGAGTATAGCGGCCTCCTACAATGAGCAGTTCTTC. Translated, it gives CASSSSIAASYNEQFF. The chain employs TRBV7-2 and TRBJ2-1, with D perhaps TRBD2 (6 bases). Per the germline V gene, CDR1 is SGHTA and CDR2 is FQGNSA. CDR3 length: 16 residues. Trimming left V 4 bases short and J 0 bases short, with 13 bases between.

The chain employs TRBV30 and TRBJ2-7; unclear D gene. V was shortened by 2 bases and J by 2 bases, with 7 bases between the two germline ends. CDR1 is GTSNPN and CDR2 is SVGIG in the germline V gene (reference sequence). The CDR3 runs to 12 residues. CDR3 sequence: CAWSQLTYEQYF. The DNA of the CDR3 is TGTGCCTGGAGTCAACTAACCTACGAGCAGTACTTC.

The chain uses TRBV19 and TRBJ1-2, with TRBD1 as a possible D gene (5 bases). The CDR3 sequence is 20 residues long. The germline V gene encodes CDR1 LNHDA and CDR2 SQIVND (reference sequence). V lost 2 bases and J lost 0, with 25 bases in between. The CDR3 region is CASSIKPRGGTPHSNYGYTF. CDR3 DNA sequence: TGTGCCAGTAGTATAAAACCCCGGGGGGGGACCCCCCATTCTAACTATGGCTACACCTTC.

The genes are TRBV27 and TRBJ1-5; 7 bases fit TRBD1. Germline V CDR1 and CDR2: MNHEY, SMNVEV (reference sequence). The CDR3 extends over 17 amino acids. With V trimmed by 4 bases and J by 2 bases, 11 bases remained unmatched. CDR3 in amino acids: CASSSTSITGGNQPQHF. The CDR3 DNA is TGTGCCAGCAGTTCGACCTCCATAACAGGGGGCAATCAGCCCCAGCATTTT.

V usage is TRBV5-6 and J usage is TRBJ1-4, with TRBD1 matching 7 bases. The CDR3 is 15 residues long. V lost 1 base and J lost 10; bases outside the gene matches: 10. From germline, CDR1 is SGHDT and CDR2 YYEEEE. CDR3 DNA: TGTGCCAGCAGCTTGATTAACAGGGGCTACGGAAAACTGTTTTTT. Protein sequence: CASSLINRGYGKLFF.

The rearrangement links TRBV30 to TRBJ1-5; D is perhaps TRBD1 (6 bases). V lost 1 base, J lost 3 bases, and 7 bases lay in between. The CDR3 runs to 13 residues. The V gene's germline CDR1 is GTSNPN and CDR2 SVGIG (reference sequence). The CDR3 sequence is CAWSGQDNQPQHF. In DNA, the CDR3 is TGTGCCTGGAGTGGACAGGACAATCAGCCCCAGCATTTT.

DNA for the CDR3: TGCAGCGTTGAGTTGGCGGGACAGGGGACCTACGAGCAGTACTTC. This encodes CSVELAGQGTYEQYF. V and J are TRBV29-1 and TRBJ2-7, with 10 bases matching TRBD1. This CDR3 is 15 amino acids long. Trimming took 3 bases from V and 2 from J; bases not matched to a gene: 7. Germline lookup yields CDR1 SQVTM and CDR2 ANQGSEA.

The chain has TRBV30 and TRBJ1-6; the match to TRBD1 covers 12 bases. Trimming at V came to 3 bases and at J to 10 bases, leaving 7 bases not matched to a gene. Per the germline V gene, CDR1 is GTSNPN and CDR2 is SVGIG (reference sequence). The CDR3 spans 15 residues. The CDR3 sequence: CAWRIGGTGGSPLHF. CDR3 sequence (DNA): TGTGCCTGGAGGATAGGGGGGACAGGGGGCTCACCCCTCCACTTT.

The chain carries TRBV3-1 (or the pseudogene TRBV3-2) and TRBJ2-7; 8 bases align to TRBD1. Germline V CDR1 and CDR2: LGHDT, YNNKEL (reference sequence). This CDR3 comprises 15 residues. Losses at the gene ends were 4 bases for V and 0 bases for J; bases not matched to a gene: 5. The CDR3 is CASSPTGEVSYEQYF. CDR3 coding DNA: TGTGCCAGCAGCCCGACAGGGGAGGTCTCCTACGAGCAGTACTTC.

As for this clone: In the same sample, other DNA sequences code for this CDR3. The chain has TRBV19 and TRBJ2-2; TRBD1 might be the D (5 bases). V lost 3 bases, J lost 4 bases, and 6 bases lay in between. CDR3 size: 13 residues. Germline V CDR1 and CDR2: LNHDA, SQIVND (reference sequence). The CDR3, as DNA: TGTGCCAGTAGTATCCAGGGCACCGGGGAGCTGTTTTTT. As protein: CASSIQGTGELFF.

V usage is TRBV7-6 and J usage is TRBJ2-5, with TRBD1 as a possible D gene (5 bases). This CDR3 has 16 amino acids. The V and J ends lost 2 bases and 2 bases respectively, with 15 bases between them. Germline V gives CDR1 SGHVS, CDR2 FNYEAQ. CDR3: CASSLHPGRSQETQYF. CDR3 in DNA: TGTGCCAGCAGCTTACACCCAGGGCGCTCTCAAGAGACCCAGTACTTC.

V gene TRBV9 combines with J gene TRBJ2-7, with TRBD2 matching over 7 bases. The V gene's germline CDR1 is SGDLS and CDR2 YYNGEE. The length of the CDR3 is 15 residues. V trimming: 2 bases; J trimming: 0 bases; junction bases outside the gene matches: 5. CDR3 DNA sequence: TGTGCCAGCAGCGTGGGGAGGGTCAGCTCCTACGAGCAGTACTTC. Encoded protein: CASSVGRVSSYEQYF.

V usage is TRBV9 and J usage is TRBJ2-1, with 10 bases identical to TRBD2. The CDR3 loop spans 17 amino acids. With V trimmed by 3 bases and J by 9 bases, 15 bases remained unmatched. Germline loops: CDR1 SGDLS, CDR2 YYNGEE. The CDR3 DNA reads TGTGCCAGCAGCGGCCCCCCCAGCCTAGCGGGAGTTCGTGAGCAGTTCTTC. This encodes CASSGPPSLAGVREQFF.

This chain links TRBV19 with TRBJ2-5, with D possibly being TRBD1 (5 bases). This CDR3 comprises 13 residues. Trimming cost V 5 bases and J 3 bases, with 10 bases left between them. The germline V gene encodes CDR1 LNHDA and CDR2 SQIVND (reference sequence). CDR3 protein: CASSDSGKETQYF. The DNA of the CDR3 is TGTGCCAGTAGTGATTCAGGGAAAGAGACCCAGTACTTC. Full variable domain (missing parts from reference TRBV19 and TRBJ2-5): DGGITQSPKYLFRKEGQNVTLSCEQNLNHDAMYWYRQDPGQGLRLIYYSQIVNDFQKGDIAEGYSVSREKKESFPLTVTSAQKNPTAFYLCASSDSGKETQYFGPGTRLLVL.

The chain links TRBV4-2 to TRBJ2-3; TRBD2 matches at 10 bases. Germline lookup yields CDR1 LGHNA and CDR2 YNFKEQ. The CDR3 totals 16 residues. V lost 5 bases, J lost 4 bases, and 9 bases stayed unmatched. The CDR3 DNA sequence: TGTGCCAGCAGCGGATACCTAGCGGGAGCTTCAGATACGCAGTATTTT. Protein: CASSGYLAGASDTQYF.

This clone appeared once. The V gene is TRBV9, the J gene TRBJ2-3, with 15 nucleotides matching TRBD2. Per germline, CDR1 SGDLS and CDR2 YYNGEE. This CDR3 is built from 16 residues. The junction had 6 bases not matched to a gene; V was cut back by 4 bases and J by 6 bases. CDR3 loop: CASSTRTSGRDDTQYF. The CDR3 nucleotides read TGTGCCAGCAGCACCCGGACTAGCGGGAGGGACGATACGCAGTATTTT.

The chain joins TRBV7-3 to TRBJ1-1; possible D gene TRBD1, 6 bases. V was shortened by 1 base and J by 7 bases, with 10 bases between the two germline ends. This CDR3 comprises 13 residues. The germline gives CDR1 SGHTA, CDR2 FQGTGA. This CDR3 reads CASSLISTGEAFF. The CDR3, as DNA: TGTGCCAGCAGCTTAATTTCGACAGGTGAAGCTTTCTTT. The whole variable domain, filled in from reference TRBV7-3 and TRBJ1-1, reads GAGVSQTPSNKVTEKGKYVELRCDPISGHTALYWYRQSLGQGPEFLIYFQGTGAADDSGLPNDRFFAVRPEGSVSTLKIQRTERGDSAVYLCASSLISTGEAFFGQGTRLTVV.

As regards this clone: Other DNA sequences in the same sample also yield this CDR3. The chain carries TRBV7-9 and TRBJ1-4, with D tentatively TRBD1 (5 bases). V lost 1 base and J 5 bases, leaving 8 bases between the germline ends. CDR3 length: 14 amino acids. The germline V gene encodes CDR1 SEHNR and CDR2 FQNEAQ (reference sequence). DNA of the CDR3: TGTGCCAGCAGCTTAGGTCAGGGAAATGAAAAACTGTTTTTT. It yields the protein CASSLGQGNEKLFF.

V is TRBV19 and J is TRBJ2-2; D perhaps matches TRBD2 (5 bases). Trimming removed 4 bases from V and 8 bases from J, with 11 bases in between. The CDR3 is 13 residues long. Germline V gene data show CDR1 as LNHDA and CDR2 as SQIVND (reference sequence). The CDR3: CASSTTRTGELFF. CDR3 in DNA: TGTGCCAGTAGTACGACCAGGACTGGGGAGCTGTTTTTT. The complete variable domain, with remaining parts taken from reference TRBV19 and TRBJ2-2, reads DGGITQSPKYLFRKEGQNVTLSCEQNLNHDAMYWYRQDPGQGLRLIYYSQIVNDFQKGDIAEGYSVSREKKESFPLTVTSAQKNPTAFYLCASSTTRTGELFFGEGSRLTVL.

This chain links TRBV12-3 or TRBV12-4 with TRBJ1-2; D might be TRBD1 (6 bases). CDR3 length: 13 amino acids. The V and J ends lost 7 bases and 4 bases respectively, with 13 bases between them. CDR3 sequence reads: CASTEQGIYGYTF. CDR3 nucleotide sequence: TGTGCCAGCACCGAACAGGGAATCTATGGCTACACCTTC.

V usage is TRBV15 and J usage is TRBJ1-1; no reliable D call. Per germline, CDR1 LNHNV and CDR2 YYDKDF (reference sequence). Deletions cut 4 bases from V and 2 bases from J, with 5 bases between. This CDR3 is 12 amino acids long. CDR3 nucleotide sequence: TGTGCCACCAGCACCCTTAACACTGAAGCTTTCTTT. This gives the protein CATSTLNTEAFF.

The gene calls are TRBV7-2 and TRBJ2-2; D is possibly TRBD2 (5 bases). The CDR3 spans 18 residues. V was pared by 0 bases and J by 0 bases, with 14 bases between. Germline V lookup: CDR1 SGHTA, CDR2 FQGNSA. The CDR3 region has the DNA TGTGCCAGCAGCTTAGCGGTAGCGCGAACCACGAACACCGGGGAGCTGTTTTTT. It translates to CASSLAVARTTNTGELFF.

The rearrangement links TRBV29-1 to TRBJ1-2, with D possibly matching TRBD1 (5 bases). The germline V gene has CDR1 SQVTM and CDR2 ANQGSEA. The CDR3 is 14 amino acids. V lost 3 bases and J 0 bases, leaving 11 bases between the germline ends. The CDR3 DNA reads TGCAGCGTTGAGCGGGACGTCTCTAACTATGGCTACACCTTC. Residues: CSVERDVSNYGYTF.